Following are 30 T cell receptor beta chains from one sample sequenced in a study of Ad26.COV2.S vaccination and SARS-CoV-2 variants. Some clones are missing from TCRdb's copy, which holds only in-frame ones; the method was immunoSEQ multiplex PCR. The sample comprises about 680,000 clones, roughly 90% of which are singletons, and roughly 1.5% rests with the top ten. Regarding treatment: approximately 18 received Ad26.COV2.S at low or high dose, single or two shots; five or six received placebo; per-sample allocation not given. All samples were drawn on day 63, counting from the first vaccine or placebo injection. Material: peripheral blood, obtained in a trial of Ad26.COV2.S vaccine versus placebo. The receptors were gathered from a person between 18 and 65 years old who received the Ad26.COV2.S COVID-19 vaccine or a placebo.

This chain joins TRBV5-6 and TRBJ1-1, with D hard to call. The V and J ends lost 1 base and 3 bases respectively, with 13 bases between them. The CDR3 is made up of 15 amino acids. Germline V gene lookup returns CDR1 SGHDT and CDR2 YYEEEE. In nucleotides, the CDR3 is TGTGCCAGCAGCTTGAATTGGGCAATCTACACTGAAGCTTTCTTT. As protein: CASSLNWAIYTEAFF.

The chain is built from TRBV12-5 and TRBJ2-2; 12 bases align to TRBD1. This CDR3 spans 19 amino acids. The trim removed 2 bases at V and 1 base at J, leaving 8 bases unmatched. Germline V gene sequence: CDR1 LGHNT, CDR2 FRNRAP. Here the CDR3 DNA reads TGTGCTAGTGGTTTGCTCATGGGACAGGGGGCCCTGAACACCGGGGAGCTGTTTTTT. This sequence encodes CASGLLMGQGALNTGELFF.

The gene calls are TRBV5-8 and TRBJ1-5; D is possibly TRBD1 (5 bases). Germline values: CDR1 SGHTS, CDR2 YDEGEE. CDR3 length: 15 amino acids. The V end lost 0 bases, the J end lost 4 bases, and 11 bases lay between the germline ends. The CDR3 bases are TGTGCCAGCAGCTTGGCTGGGGCGGGGAATCAGCCCCAGCATTTT. Translated, it gives CASSLAGAGNQPQHF.

Of note for this clone: Sequence at one end of the junction differs from germline and may be a read error. This chain uses TRBV7-2 with TRBJ1-6; tentatively, D is TRBD1 (5 bases). The CDR3 consists of 14 residues. Germline V gene data show CDR1 as SGHTA and CDR2 as FQGNSA. The CDR3 here is CVSSVRDLNSPLHF. The DNA of the CDR3 is TGTGTCAGCAGCGTAAGGGACCTTAATTCACCCCTCCACTTT.

The rearrangement uses TRBV19 and TRBJ1-1; D possibly corresponds to TRBD1 (5 bases). V dropped 6 bases and J dropped 4 bases, with 12 bases sitting between them. CDR1 LNHDA and CDR2 SQIVND come from the germline V gene (reference sequence). This CDR3 contains 13 residues. CDR3 sequence: CASSAGLFTEAFF. In DNA form, the CDR3 reads TGTGCCAGTAGCGCAGGGTTATTCACTGAAGCTTTCTTT.

The chain has TRBV11-2 and TRBJ1-3; no clear D. CDR3 length: 15 amino acids. V gave up 1 base and J gave up 0 bases, with 7 bases separating them. CDR1 and CDR2 from the germline V gene are SGHAT and FQNNGV. Here the CDR3 DNA reads TGTGCCAGCAGCTTAGTTACAGACTCTGGAAACACCATATATTTT. Its protein is CASSLVTDSGNTIYF. The variable domain in full, completed from reference TRBV11-2 and TRBJ1-3, reads EAGVAQSPRYKIIEKRQSVAFWCNPISGHATLYWYQQILGQGPKLLIQFQNNGVVDDSQLPKDRFSAERLKGVDSTLKIQPAKLEDSAVYLCASSLVTDSGNTIYFGEGSWLTVV.

This sequence joins TRBV11-3 and TRBJ2-1; 9 nucleotides align to TRBD1. V lost 3 bases, J lost 5 bases, and 8 bases stayed unmatched. Per the germline V gene, CDR1 is SGHNT and CDR2 is YENEEA. There are 16 residues in the CDR3. CDR3: CASSFQGTGRNNEQFF. Here the CDR3 DNA reads TGTGCCAGCAGCTTCCAAGGGACAGGGCGAAACAATGAGCAGTTCTTC.

V gene TRBV19 combines with J gene TRBJ1-2; weak D call: TRBD1 (5 bases). CDR3 size: 14 residues. CDR1 is LNHDA and CDR2 is SQIVND in the germline V gene (reference sequence). The V end was cut by 2 bases, the J end by 3 bases, with 10 bases between. The CDR3, as DNA: TGTGCCAGTAGTATATGGGGGACGCACTATGGCTACACCTTC. This translates into CASSIWGTHYGYTF.

The V gene is TRBV19, the J gene TRBJ2-7; 9 bases align to TRBD1. The germline V gene encodes CDR1 LNHDA and CDR2 SQIVND (reference sequence). This CDR3 has 14 residues. V shed 4 bases and J 3 bases; nucleotides not matched to a gene: 4. The CDR3 is CASSTDRGGYEQYF. The CDR3 nucleotides read TGTGCCAGTAGTACGGACAGGGGCGGCTACGAGCAGTACTTC.

The chain combines TRBV9 with TRBJ1-5; no firm D call. This CDR3 is built from 14 residues. The V gene's germline CDR1 is SGDLS and CDR2 YYNGEE. Trimming took 2 bases from V and 0 from J, leaving 6 bases between them. DNA of the CDR3: TGTGCCAGCAGCGTCGACTATAGCAATCAGCCCCAGCATTTT. Translation: CASSVDYSNQPQHF.

The chain is built from TRBV3-1 (or the pseudogene TRBV3-2) and TRBJ1-4; the D is unclear. CDR1 and CDR2 (germline): LGHDT, YNNKEL (reference sequence). The CDR3 extends over 15 amino acids. Trimming removed 1 base from V and 8 bases from J, with 14 bases in between. This chain's CDR3 is CASSQVSGVGEKLFF. In nucleotides, the CDR3 is TGTGCCAGCAGCCAAGTCTCGGGTGTGGGGGAAAAACTGTTTTTT.

CDR3 bases: TGTGCCAGCAGGGGATGGGCGGGGGGCCGCTACGAGCAGTACTTC. Amino acids: CASRGWAGGRYEQYF. The chain joins TRBV21-1 to TRBJ2-7; the table's D call TRBD2 went unverified against the DNA. TRBV21-1 is described as a pseudogene. The CDR3 is 15 amino acids.

The J gene is TRBJ2-7, the V gene TRBV14; D unclear. Trimming took off 1 base at V and 4 bases at J, with 11 bases between the two ends. This CDR3 spans 14 amino acids. The germline V gene has CDR1 SGHDN and CDR2 FVKESK. The CDR3 nucleotides read TGTGCCAGCAGCCAAGCTGACAACTCTTACGAGCAGTACTTC. Its translation: CASSQADNSYEQYF.

The chain has TRBV3-1 (or the pseudogene TRBV3-2) and TRBJ2-2; 14 nucleotides align to TRBD2. This CDR3 has 17 amino acids. CDR1 is LGHDT and CDR2 is YNNKEL in the germline V gene (reference sequence). The V gene end was trimmed by 1 base and the J gene end by 5 bases; junction bases not matched to a gene: 3. CDR3 DNA: TGTGCCAGCAGCCAAGGACTAGCGGGGGGGTATACCGGGGAGCTGTTTTTT. Translation gives CASSQGLAGGYTGELFF.

This clone was counted once. The rearrangement uses TRBV3-1 (or the pseudogene TRBV3-2) and TRBJ2-6; D remains unclear. The germline V gene has CDR1 LGHDT and CDR2 YNNKEL (reference sequence). The CDR3 totals 15 residues. Between the trimmed V and J ends, which lost 4 bases and 6 bases, there was a span of 13 bases. The CDR3 is CASSLGPREANVLTF. CDR3 DNA sequence: TGTGCCAGCAGCCTCGGACCAAGGGAGGCCAACGTCCTGACTTTC.

V is TRBV5-1 and J is TRBJ1-1, with TRBD1 identical over 8 bases. After removal of 3 bases from V and 5 bases from J, the junction contained 3 bases not matched to a gene. Germline V gene data show CDR1 as SGHRS and CDR2 as YFSETQ. The CDR3 length is 13 residues. Here the CDR3 reads CASSSDRATEAFF. CDR3 DNA: TGCGCCAGCAGCTCGGACAGGGCTACTGAAGCTTTCTTT.

The rearrangement joins TRBV6-6 to TRBJ1-4; the D gene is possibly TRBD1 (6 bases). Germline values: CDR1 MNHNY, CDR2 SVGAGI (reference sequence). The CDR3 sequence is 16 residues long. The V end lost 2 bases, the J end lost 5 bases, and 15 bases lay between the germline ends. CDR3 coding DNA: TGTGCCAGCAGTTACCCCCCAAGGGGGAAGAATGAAAAACTGTTTTTT. It encodes CASSYPPRGKNEKLFF.

The V call is TRBV30, the J call TRBJ1-4; D is ambiguous. Trimming left V 5 bases short and J 4 bases short, with 17 bases between. Germline CDR1 reads GTSNPN; CDR2 reads SVGIG (reference sequence). The CDR3 is 15 amino acids. Here the CDR3 reads CAWQAQSPYNEKLFF. In DNA form, the CDR3 reads TGTGCCTGGCAAGCACAGAGCCCATATAATGAAAAACTGTTTTTT.

V is TRBV7-8 and J is TRBJ2-7, with a possible D match to TRBD1 (6 bases). Trimming took off 5 bases at V and 3 bases at J, with 11 bases between the two ends. CDR3 length equals 13 residues. Germline assignment: CDR1 SGHVS and CDR2 FQNEAQ. The CDR3 DNA follows: TGTGCCAGCAGCAAAGACAGGAACTACGAGCAGTACTTC. It translates to CASSKDRNYEQYF. The complete variable domain, with remaining parts taken from reference TRBV7-8 and TRBJ2-7, reads GAGVSQSPRYKVAKRGQDVALRCDPISGHVSLFWYQQALGQGPEFLTYFQNEAQLDKSGLPSDRFFAERPEGSVSTLKIQRTQQEDSAVYLCASSKDRNYEQYFGPGTRLTVT.

The chain combines TRBV7-2 with TRBJ1-1; 10 nucleotides match TRBD1. The CDR3 covers 19 residues. Trimming at V came to 5 bases and at J to 4 bases, leaving 19 bases not matched to a gene. Germline V CDR1 and CDR2: SGHTA, FQGNSA. The CDR3 sequence: CASSQRGTGAYSRITEAFF. DNA for the CDR3: TGTGCCAGCAGCCAGAGGGGGACAGGGGCATATTCTAGGATCACTGAAGCTTTCTTT.

V usage is TRBV19 and J usage is TRBJ2-3; the D is unclear. With 9 bases removed from V and 0 bases from J, the gap between germline ends came to 13 bases. CDR1 and CDR2 from the germline V gene are LNHDA and SQIVND (reference sequence). This CDR3 is 14 amino acids long. The CDR3 DNA reads TGTGCCAGCAGGCCGGGCCTAAGCACAGATACGCAGTATTTT. Its protein product is CASRPGLSTDTQYF.

The DNA for the CDR3 is TGCGCCAGCAGCCCGGGACAGGGTTTGGGTGAGCAGTTCTTC. Translating it yields CASSPGQGLGEQFF. The chain carries TRBV5-1 and TRBJ2-1; 9 nucleotides line up with TRBD1. Germline assignment: CDR1 SGHRS and CDR2 YFSETQ. J gave up 9 bases and V 4 bases, and 8 bases lay outside the gene matches. The CDR3 runs 14 residues.

This chain links TRBV2 with TRBJ2-2, with 10 bases fitting TRBD2. Germline assignment: CDR1 SNHLY and CDR2 FYNNEI. The J segment lost 4 bases and the V segment lost 4 bases, leaving 3 bases of the junction unmatched. CDR3 size: 15 residues. CDR3 amino acids: CASSGTSGTTGELFF. The CDR3 nucleotides are TGTGCCAGCAGTGGTACTAGCGGGACCACCGGGGAGCTGTTTTTT.

The V call is TRBV9, the J call TRBJ2-5, with 15 positions matching TRBD2. Per germline, CDR1 SGDLS and CDR2 YYNGEE. J was trimmed by 1 base and V by 3 bases; bases with no gene match: 10. The CDR3 extends over 19 amino acids. CDR3 nucleotide sequence: TGTGCCAGCAGCGCACTACCTCCGGGACTAGCGGGAGGCCAAGAGACCCAGTACTTC. Translating it yields CASSALPPGLAGGQETQYF.

The chain recombines TRBV29-1 with TRBJ2-1; D is perhaps TRBD1 (5 bases). Trimming removed 4 bases at V and 7 bases at J, with 8 bases between. Per germline, CDR1 SQVTM and CDR2 ANQGSEA. CDR3 length equals 11 residues. CDR3 coding DNA: TGCAGCGTTGGAAGGGGTAATGAGCAGTTCTTC. Residues: CSVGRGNEQFF.

A remark on this clone: The same CDR3 can be traced to other DNA sequences in this sample. The chain carries TRBV30 and TRBJ1-6, with D unresolved. The germline V gene has CDR1 GTSNPN and CDR2 SVGIG (reference sequence). With 0 bases removed from V and 11 bases from J, the gap between germline ends came to 5 bases. The CDR3 has 11 amino acids. The CDR3 DNA is TGTGCCTGGAGTGTCCTCCCACCCCTCCACTTT. Amino acid sequence: CAWSVLPPLHF.

The chain links TRBV6-1 to TRBJ1-2, with a weak D call TRBD1 (5 bases). This CDR3 spans 15 amino acids. V lost 0 bases and J 3 bases, leaving 11 bases between the germline ends. CDR1 and CDR2 from the germline V gene are MNHNS and SASEGT. CDR3 sequence reads: CASSEAPGLDYGYTF. DNA for the CDR3: TGTGCCAGCAGTGAAGCGCCGGGACTTGACTATGGCTACACCTTC.

This sequence joins TRBV5-4 and TRBJ2-5; 9 nucleotides agree with TRBD1. Per the germline V gene, CDR1 is SGHNT and CDR2 is YYREEE (reference sequence). The CDR3 is 13 amino acids. The V segment lost 3 bases and the J segment 4 bases; nucleotides outside the gene matches: 1. CDR3 sequence reads: CASSSTGGETQYF. CDR3 nucleotides: TGTGCCAGCAGCTCGACAGGGGGAGAGACCCAGTACTTC.

The V gene is TRBV13, the J gene TRBJ1-6; D remains unclear. Trimming pared 3 bases from V and 13 bases from J, leaving 10 bases between. This CDR3 spans 12 amino acids. Looked up from germline, CDR1 is PRHDT and CDR2 is FYEKMQ (reference sequence). CDR3 region: CASSFTLRPLHF. For the CDR3, the DNA is TGTGCCAGCAGCTTCACTCTCAGGCCCCTCCACTTT.

The rearrangement links TRBV5-1 to TRBJ1-1; D is unclear. The CDR3 is made up of 14 amino acids. Germline-derived CDR1 and CDR2 are SGHRS and YFSETQ. Trimming removed 2 bases at V and 5 bases at J, with 13 bases between. The CDR3 bases are TGCGCCAGCAGCTTCGGAGGGAGTAGGACTGAAGCTTTCTTT. It specifies CASSFGGSRTEAFF.